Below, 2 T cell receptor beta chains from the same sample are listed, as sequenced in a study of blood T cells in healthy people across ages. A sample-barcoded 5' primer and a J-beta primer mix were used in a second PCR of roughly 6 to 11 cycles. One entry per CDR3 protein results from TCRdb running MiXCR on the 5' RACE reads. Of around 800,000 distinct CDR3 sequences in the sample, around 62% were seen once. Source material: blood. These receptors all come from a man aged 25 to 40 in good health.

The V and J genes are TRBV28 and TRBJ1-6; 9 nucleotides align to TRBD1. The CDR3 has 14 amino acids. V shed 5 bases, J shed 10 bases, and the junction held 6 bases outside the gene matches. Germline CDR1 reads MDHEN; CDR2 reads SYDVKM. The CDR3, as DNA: TGTGCCAGCAGTGACAGGGGGAGCAGATCACCCCTCCACTTT. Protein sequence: CASSDRGSRSPLHF.

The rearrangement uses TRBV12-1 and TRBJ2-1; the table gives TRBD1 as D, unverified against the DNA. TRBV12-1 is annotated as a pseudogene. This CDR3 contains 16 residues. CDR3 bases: TGTGCCAGCAGAGATTCCCACGCCCGACCTTACAATGAGCAGTTCTTT. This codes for CASRDSHARPYNEQFF.